The 26 T cell receptor beta chains below come from one sample, sequenced in a study of blood T cells in healthy people across ages. Primed by a sample-barcoded 5' primer and a J-beta primer mix, a second PCR proceeded for roughly 7 to 11 cycles. TCRdb reprocessed the 5' RACE reads via MiXCR and lists one record per CDR3 protein. Among 1 million to 1.2 million distinct CDR3 sequences listed, 35% to 40% were seen once. Input material: blood. These receptor sequences come from a man aged 18-30 years in good health.

This clonotype has more than one count but fewer than ten. This chain connects TRBV11-2 to TRBJ2-6; D is unresolved. CDR1 is SGHAT, CDR2 FQNNGV, per germline. The V gene lost 5 bases and the J gene lost 2 bases, with 10 bases spanning the gap. The CDR3 totals 15 residues. The CDR3 DNA sequence: TGTGCCAGCAGCCTCGCCTTCCCTGGGGCCAACGTCCTGACTTTC. Translated: CASSLAFPGANVLTF.

This clonotype was seen repeatedly, ten times or more. The rearrangement joins TRBV4-3 to TRBJ2-3; D unclear. Trimming stripped 3 bases from V and 2 bases from J, with 18 bases between. This CDR3 region has 17 residues. From germline, CDR1 is LGHNA and CDR2 YSLEER. The chain's CDR3 is CASSQTPVSKNTDTQYF. The CDR3 nucleotides read TGCGCCAGCAGCCAGACCCCAGTCTCAAAAAACACAGATACGCAGTATTTT.

The V gene is TRBV12-3 or TRBV12-4, the J gene TRBJ1-1; D is perhaps TRBD1 (5 bases). The V end lost 0 bases, the J end lost 4 bases, and 18 bases lay between the germline ends. There are 17 residues in the CDR3. The CDR3 region is CASSLAGGRLLATEAFF. The CDR3 DNA reads as TGTGCCAGCAGTTTAGCGGGGGGTCGGTTGCTGGCCACTGAAGCTTTCTTT.

The chain employs TRBV11-2 and TRBJ2-1; D possibly corresponds to TRBD1 (6 bases). The V end was cut by 3 bases, the J end by 7 bases, with 13 bases between. The CDR3 extends over 14 amino acids. Germline V gives CDR1 SGHAT, CDR2 FQNNGV. The DNA of the CDR3 is TGTGCCAGCAGCTTCCCTTGGACAGTGAATGAGCAGTTCTTC. Amino acid sequence: CASSFPWTVNEQFF. Full variable domain (rest looked up from reference TRBV11-2 and TRBJ2-1): EAGVAQSPRYKIIEKRQSVAFWCNPISGHATLYWYQQILGQGPKLLIQFQNNGVVDDSQLPKDRFSAERLKGVDSTLKIQPAKLEDSAVYLCASSFPWTVNEQFFGPGTRLTVL.

Remarks on this clonotype: This may be a read error, as it is one base from a much larger clone. V and J are TRBV7-2 and TRBJ2-3; D gene ambiguous. The V end lost 5 bases, the J end lost 4 bases, and 13 bases lay between the germline ends. Germline-derived CDR1 and CDR2 are SGHTA and FQGNSA. The CDR3 is 14 amino acids. CDR3: CASSVGLVPDTQYF. As DNA, the CDR3 is TGTGCCAGCAGCGTAGGGCTAGTCCCAGATACGCAGTATTTT.

The rearrangement joins TRBV12-3 or TRBV12-4 to TRBJ1-2; no definite D call. The CDR3 covers 13 residues. The V end lost 3 bases, the J end lost 4 bases, and 9 bases lay between the germline ends. CDR3 protein: CASSFPTGYGYTF. CDR3 bases: TGTGCCAGCAGTTTCCCGACGGGCTATGGCTACACCTTC.

This clonotype was seen only a few times. The rearrangement uses TRBV10-3 and TRBJ2-3; D is ambiguous. The V gene's germline CDR1 is ENHRY and CDR2 SYGVKD. V was shortened by 2 bases and J by 2 bases, with 8 bases between the two germline ends. This CDR3 region has 14 residues. The DNA for the CDR3 is TGTGCCATCAGTGAGGGGATCAACACAGATACGCAGTATTTT. Translated, it gives CAISEGINTDTQYF.

This chain links TRBV6-2 or TRBV6-3 with TRBJ2-2, with a tentative D call TRBD1 (5 bases). With 7 bases removed from V and 1 base from J, the gap between germline ends came to 13 bases. The length of the CDR3 is 15 residues. Looked up from germline, CDR1 is MNHEY and CDR2 is SVGEGT. CDR3 DNA sequence: TGTGCCAGCAACGACCTAGGGGAGAACACCGGGGAGCTGTTTTTT. This sequence encodes CASNDLGENTGELFF.

This clonotype was seen repeatedly, ten times or more. The rearrangement uses TRBV6-5 and TRBJ2-1, with 7 bases that match TRBD1. Germline CDR1 reads MNHEY; CDR2 reads SVGAGI. V was pared by 0 bases and J by 5 bases, with 7 bases of the junction left unmatched. CDR3 size: 16 residues. CDR3 DNA sequence: TGTGCCAGCAGTTACTCGCAGGGACAGTTTAACAATGAGCAGTTCTTC. Its protein product is CASSYSQGQFNNEQFF.

This clonotype came up a few times. The chain couples TRBV5-1 to TRBJ2-3, with 13 positions matching TRBD2. Germline CDR1 and CDR2: SGHRS and YFSETQ. There are 16 residues in the CDR3. V trimming: 3 bases; J trimming: 2 bases; junction bases outside the gene matches: 3. The CDR3 nucleotides read TGCGCCAGCAGCTGGGGACTAGCGGGGTACACAGATACGCAGTATTTT. It codes for CASSWGLAGYTDTQYF.

This clonotype has just a few counts. The chain is built from TRBV7-3 and TRBJ2-3; a weak D match, TRBD1 (5 bases). V was trimmed by 0 bases and J by 0 bases, leaving 13 bases between them. Germline CDR1 is SGHTA and CDR2 is FQGTGA. The CDR3 is 17 residues long. The CDR3 loop is CASSLTGWQGSTDTQYF. In DNA form, the CDR3 reads TGTGCCAGCAGCTTAACCGGTTGGCAGGGCAGCACAGATACGCAGTATTTT.

This clonotype turned up a few times. The chain joins TRBV20-1 to TRBJ2-5; no definite D call. The V end lost 5 bases, the J end lost 3 bases, and 13 bases lay between the germline ends. CDR3 length: 13 residues. Germline assignment: CDR1 DFQATT and CDR2 SNEGSKA (reference sequence). This CDR3 reads CSAPGSGEETQYF. CDR3 nucleotide sequence: TGCAGTGCTCCAGGTTCTGGAGAAGAGACCCAGTACTTC.

The V call is TRBV11-2, the J call TRBJ2-1, with 10 nucleotides matching TRBD2. The J call may be in error: the DNA end matches TRBJ2-7 better. The CDR3 totals 18 residues. Per germline, CDR1 SGHAT and CDR2 FQNNGV. This CDR3 is CASRSTRTSGGPYNEQYF. In DNA form, the CDR3 reads TGTGCCAGCAGGTCCACTAGGACTAGCGGAGGGCCTTACAATGAGCAGTACTTC.

The CDR3 loop is CASSHAQGVEKLFF. The CDR3 nucleotides are TGCGCCAGCAGCCATGCCCAGGGGGTTGAAAAACTGTTTTTT. The chain couples TRBV4-1 to TRBJ1-4; TRBD1 agrees at 7 bases. Looked up from germline, CDR1 is MGHRA and CDR2 is YSYEKL. This CDR3 has 14 residues. J was trimmed by 7 bases and V by 3 bases; bases with no gene match: 5.

This clonotype was counted between two and nine times. This rearrangement joins TRBV7-2 to TRBJ1-6; D call uncertain. Trimming removed 1 base from V and 8 bases from J, with 3 bases in between. The germline gives CDR1 SGHTA, CDR2 FQGNSA. The CDR3 loop spans 12 amino acids. CDR3 in DNA: TGTGCCAGCAGCTTAGTGTATTCACCCCTCCACTTT. It translates to CASSLVYSPLHF.

This clonotype has more than one count but fewer than ten. J is TRBJ2-2 and V is TRBV7-2, with D tentatively TRBD2 (6 bases). The V end was cut by 3 bases, the J end by 3 bases, with 11 bases between. From germline, CDR1 is SGHTA and CDR2 FQGNSA. This CDR3 region has 15 residues. In nucleotides, the CDR3 is TGTGCCAGCAGCTTGGGACTCACTTACACCGGGGAGCTGTTTTTT. This encodes CASSLGLTYTGELFF.

The sample holds many counts of this clonotype. The J gene is TRBJ2-1, the V gene TRBV20-1; D assignment may be TRBD1 or TRBD2 (6 bases each). CDR3 size: 14 residues. CDR1 is DFQATT and CDR2 is SNEGSKA in the germline V gene (reference sequence). V was trimmed by 1 base and J by 9 bases, leaving 16 bases between them. This CDR3 is CSARAGFGGGEQFF. The CDR3, as DNA: TGCAGTGCTAGAGCTGGCTTCGGAGGGGGTGAGCAGTTCTTC.

This clonotype appeared a few times. The chain carries TRBV6-6 and TRBJ2-3, with 11 bases aligning to TRBD2. Trimming took 5 bases from V and 0 from J; bases not matched to a gene: 4. The germline V gene encodes CDR1 MNHNY and CDR2 SVGAGI (reference sequence). CDR3 size: 16 residues. As DNA, the CDR3 is TGTGCCAGCAGTCCACCTAGCGGGGGGAGCACAGATACGCAGTATTTT. It translates to CASSPPSGGSTDTQYF.

This clonotype was recorded a few times. This may be a read error, as it is one base from a much larger clone. The chain employs TRBV29-1 and TRBJ1-1; D gene uncertain. With 4 bases removed from V and 6 bases from J, the gap between germline ends came to 9 bases. From germline, CDR1 is SQVTM and CDR2 ANQGSEA. This CDR3 contains 11 residues. The CDR3, as DNA: TGCAGCGTTGCCAAAAACGCTGAAGCTTTCTTT. Protein sequence: CSVAKNAEAFF.

In its sample, this clonotype was seen a few times. V usage is TRBV12-3 or TRBV12-4 and J usage is TRBJ1-2, with 10 positions matching TRBD1. After removal of 9 bases from V and 4 bases from J, the junction contained 8 bases not matched to a gene. This CDR3 spans 14 amino acids. The CDR3, as DNA: TGTGCCAGTATGGGGACAGGGGCTATCTATGGCTACACCTTC. It translates to CASMGTGAIYGYTF.

In this sample, this clonotype turned up a few times. The chain links TRBV7-2 to TRBJ1-2; D perhaps matches TRBD1 (5 bases). Germline V lookup: CDR1 SGHTA, CDR2 FQGNSA. Trimming left V 8 bases short and J 5 bases short, with 15 bases between. The CDR3 is made up of 13 amino acids. CDR3 coding DNA: TGTGCCAGCGAAAGGCGGGGCCAATATGGCTACACCTTC. Its translation: CASERRGQYGYTF.

The J gene is TRBJ1-6, the V gene TRBV2; D unclear. Germline CDR1 reads SNHLY; CDR2 reads FYNNEI. This CDR3 is built from 15 residues. V lost 4 bases to trimming and J lost 3 bases, with 10 bases between them. In DNA, the CDR3 is TGTGCCAGCAGTGCGGACGGTAACTATAATTCACCCCTCCACTTT. Translated, it gives CASSADGNYNSPLHF.

This clonotype was picked up many times. The chain links TRBV7-2 to TRBJ2-3; 9 nucleotides match TRBD2. Germline loops: CDR1 SGHTA, CDR2 FQGNSA. CDR3 length: 15 residues. The V gene end was trimmed by 4 bases and the J gene end by 4 bases; junction bases not matched to a gene: 6. CDR3 in amino acids: CASSWRGGLADTQYF. The CDR3 DNA sequence: TGTGCCAGCAGCTGGCGGGGGGGCCTAGCAGATACGCAGTATTTT. The whole variable domain, filled in from reference TRBV7-2 and TRBJ2-3, reads GAGVSQSPSNKVTEKGKDVELRCDPISGHTALYWYRQSLGQGLEFLIYFQGNSAPDKSGLPSDRFSAERTGGSVSTLTIQRTQQEDSAVYLCASSWRGGLADTQYFGPGTRLTVL.

This clonotype turned up a few times. The rearrangement uses TRBV21-1 and TRBJ1-2; the D call TRBD1 from the table was never checked on the DNA. TRBV21-1 is designated a pseudogene. The CDR3 sequence is 18 residues long. CDR3 nucleotide sequence: TGTGCCAGCAGCGTCACCCGGGAGAACAGCAAAACTAACTATGGCTACACCTTC. Translating gives CASSVTRENSKTNYGYTF.

This rearrangement joins TRBV27 to TRBJ2-5, with D hard to call. V gave up 0 bases and J gave up 0 bases, with 8 bases separating them. This CDR3 is 15 amino acids long. CDR1 is MNHEY, CDR2 SMNVEV, per germline (reference sequence). In nucleotides, the CDR3 is TGTGCCAGCAGTTTATCTATACAGCACCAAGAGACCCAGTACTTC. It codes for CASSLSIQHQETQYF.

This clonotype was seen a handful of times. The chain has TRBV5-6 and TRBJ1-1; D may be TRBD1 (5 bases). CDR1 is SGHDT, CDR2 YYEEEE, per germline. Trimming cost V 0 bases and J 10 bases, with 13 bases left between them. The CDR3 covers 13 residues. The CDR3 is CASSLGGREPAFF. CDR3 nucleotide sequence: TGTGCCAGCAGCTTGGGAGGCAGGGAACCAGCTTTCTTT.